The 3 T cell receptor beta chains in this list originate from one sample, sequenced in a study of blood T cell repertoires in COVID-19. Repertoires were generated with immunoSEQ multiplex PCR, while TCRdb's copy carries only in-frame clones and drops some. In the table there are 250,000 to 300,000 clones, approximately 88% of which are singletons. The sample consisted of peripheral blood. These receptors were taken from a woman in her thirties who had recovered from COVID-19.

The chain is built from TRBV18 and TRBJ2-5, with TRBD1 matching over 8 bases. The length of the CDR3 is 16 residues. With V trimmed by 4 bases and J by 0 bases, 7 bases remained unmatched. Per the germline V gene, CDR1 is KGHSH and CDR2 is LQKENI. For the CDR3, the DNA is TGTGCCAGCTCACTATTAGGACAGGGCAACCAAGAGACCCAGTACTTC. Translating gives CASSLLGQGNQETQYF.

The chain is built from TRBV28 and TRBJ2-7; D possibly corresponds to TRBD1 (6 bases). CDR3 length: 15 residues. Germline lookup yields CDR1 MDHEN and CDR2 SYDVKM. With 6 bases removed from V and 2 bases from J, the gap between germline ends came to 17 bases. The CDR3: CASRLQGEPTYEQYF. CDR3 nucleotides: TGTGCCAGCAGATTACAGGGTGAGCCTACCTACGAGCAGTACTTC. The full variable domain, rest sourced from reference TRBV28 and TRBJ2-7, is DVKVTQSSRYLVKRTGEKVFLECVQDMDHENMFWYRQDPGLGLRLIYFSYDVKMKEKGDIPEGYSVSREKKERFSLILESASTNQTSMYLCASRLQGEPTYEQYFGPGTRLTVT.

This clone was found once. The V call is TRBV5-4, the J call TRBJ1-1; maybe TRBD1 (5 bases). Per germline, CDR1 SGHNT and CDR2 YYREEE (reference sequence). V was cut by 0 bases and J by 2 bases, with 11 bases left in between. CDR3 size: 15 residues. CDR3 loop: CASSLGPGINTEAFF. CDR3 sequence (DNA): TGTGCCAGCAGCTTGGGTCCAGGGATCAACACTGAAGCTTTCTTT.